Sequencing of this T cell receptor (beta chain) was carried out in a study of metastatic and nonmetastatic thyroid tumors. Overall study: Peripheral blood and tumor or nodule samples from malignant and benign thyroid patients were compared.

The CDR3 has 13 residues. Germline CDR1 is SGHNT and CDR2 is YENEEA. With 3 bases clipped from V and 7 bases from J, the junction kept 2 bases outside the gene matches. With respect to this clone: Its antigen is undetermined.

Study findings and constraints: Across blood and tumor, TCR beta diversity in malignant thyroid tumors was reportedly significantly higher than in benign nodules.

Each patient went into thyroid surgery without having received any treatment. In the authors' methods: In papillary thyroid cancer, a distant-metastasis classifier was built using CDR3 differences across clinicopathological groups. TCRdb re-processed the PCR reads through MiXCR. It is TCRdb's table, rather than the study itself, that gives the V and J calls and clone size. The sample includes fewer than 25,000 clones, 20% of them seen just once. Sequencing was performed on blood. The clonotype originates from a female donor with papillary thyroid cancer or a benign thyroid nodule (not recorded which). Some clones in this sample may be carry-over from other donors' samples. V and J are TRBV11-3 and TRBJ1-3, with 8 bases identical to TRBD1. The CDR3 region is CASSFRTGNTIYF. In DNA, the CDR3 is TGTGCCAGCAGCTTCAGGACAGGGAACACCATATATTTT.